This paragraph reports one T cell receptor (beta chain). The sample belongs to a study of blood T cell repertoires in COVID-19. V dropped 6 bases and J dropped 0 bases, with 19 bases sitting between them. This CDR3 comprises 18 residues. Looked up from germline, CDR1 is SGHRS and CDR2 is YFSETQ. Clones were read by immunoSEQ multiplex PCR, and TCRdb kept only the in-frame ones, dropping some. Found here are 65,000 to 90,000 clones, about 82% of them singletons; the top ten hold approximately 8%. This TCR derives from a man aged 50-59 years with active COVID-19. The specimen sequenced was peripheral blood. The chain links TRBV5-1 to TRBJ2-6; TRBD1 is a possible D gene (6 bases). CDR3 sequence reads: CASTQGAGDLSGANVLTF. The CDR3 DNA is TGCGCCAGCACCCAAGGGGCAGGGGACCTCTCTGGGGCCAACGTCCTGACTTTC. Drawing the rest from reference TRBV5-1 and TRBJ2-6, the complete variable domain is KAGVTQTPRYLIKTRGQQVTLSCSPISGHRSVSWYQQTPGQGLQFLFEYFSETQRNKGNFPGRFSGRQFSNSRSEMNVSTLELGDSALYLCASTQGAGDLSGANVLTFGAGSRLTVL.